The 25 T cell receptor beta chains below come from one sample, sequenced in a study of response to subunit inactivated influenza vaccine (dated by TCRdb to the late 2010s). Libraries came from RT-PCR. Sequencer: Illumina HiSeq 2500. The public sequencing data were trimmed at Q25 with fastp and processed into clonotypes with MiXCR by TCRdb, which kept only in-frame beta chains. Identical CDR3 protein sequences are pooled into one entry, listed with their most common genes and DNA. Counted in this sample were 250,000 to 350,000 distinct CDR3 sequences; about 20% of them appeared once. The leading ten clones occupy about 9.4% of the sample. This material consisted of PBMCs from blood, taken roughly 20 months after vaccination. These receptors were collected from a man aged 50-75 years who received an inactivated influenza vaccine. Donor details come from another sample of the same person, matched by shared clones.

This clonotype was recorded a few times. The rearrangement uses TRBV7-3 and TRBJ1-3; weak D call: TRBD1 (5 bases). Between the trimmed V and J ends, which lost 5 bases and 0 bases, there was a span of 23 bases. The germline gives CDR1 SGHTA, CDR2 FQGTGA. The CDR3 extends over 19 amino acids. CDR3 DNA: TGTGCCAGCAGCCACTCTCCCCCAGACCAGGGAGACTCTGGAAACACCATATATTTT. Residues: CASSHSPPDQGDSGNTIYF.

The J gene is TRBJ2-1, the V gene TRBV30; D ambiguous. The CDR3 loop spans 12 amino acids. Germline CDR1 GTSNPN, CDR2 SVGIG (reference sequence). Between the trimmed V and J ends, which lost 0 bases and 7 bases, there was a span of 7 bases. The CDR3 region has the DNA TGTGCCTGGAGTGTAATGGAGAATGAGCAGTTCTTC. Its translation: CAWSVMENEQFF.

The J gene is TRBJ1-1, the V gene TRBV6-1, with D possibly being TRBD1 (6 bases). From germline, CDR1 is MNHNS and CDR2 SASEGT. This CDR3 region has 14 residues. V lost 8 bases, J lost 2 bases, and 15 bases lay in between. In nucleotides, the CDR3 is TGTGCCAGCGTAATGACAGGTCGAAACACTGAAGCTTTCTTT. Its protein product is CASVMTGRNTEAFF.

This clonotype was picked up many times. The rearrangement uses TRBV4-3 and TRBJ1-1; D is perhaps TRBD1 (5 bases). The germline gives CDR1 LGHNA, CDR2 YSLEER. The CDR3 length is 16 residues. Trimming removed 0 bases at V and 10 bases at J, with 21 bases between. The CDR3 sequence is CASSQDLISRAGGAFF. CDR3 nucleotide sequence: TGCGCCAGCAGCCAAGATCTTATTTCGAGGGCTGGGGGAGCTTTCTTT.

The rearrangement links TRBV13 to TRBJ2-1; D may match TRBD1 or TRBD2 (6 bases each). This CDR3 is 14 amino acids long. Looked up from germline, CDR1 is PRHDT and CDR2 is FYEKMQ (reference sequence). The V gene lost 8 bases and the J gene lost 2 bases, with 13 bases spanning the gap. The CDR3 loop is CASQGRGPYNEQFF. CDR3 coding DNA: TGTGCCAGCCAGGGGCGGGGCCCCTACAATGAGCAGTTCTTC.

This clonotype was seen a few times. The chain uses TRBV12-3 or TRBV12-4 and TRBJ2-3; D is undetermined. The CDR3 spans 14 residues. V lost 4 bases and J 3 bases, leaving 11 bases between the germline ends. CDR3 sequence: CASSSLTTTDTQYF. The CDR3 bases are TGTGCCAGCAGTTCTTTGACCACGACAGATACGCAGTATTTT.

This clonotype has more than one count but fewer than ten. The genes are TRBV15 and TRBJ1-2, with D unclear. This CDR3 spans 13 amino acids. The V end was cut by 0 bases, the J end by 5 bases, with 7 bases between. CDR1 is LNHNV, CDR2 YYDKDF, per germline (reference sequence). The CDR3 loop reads CATSRDPGYGYTF. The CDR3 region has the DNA TGTGCCACCAGCAGAGATCCAGGATATGGCTACACCTTC.

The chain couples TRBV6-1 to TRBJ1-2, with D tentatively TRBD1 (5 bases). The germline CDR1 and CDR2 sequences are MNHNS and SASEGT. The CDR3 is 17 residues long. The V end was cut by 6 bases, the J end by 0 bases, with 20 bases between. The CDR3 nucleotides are TGTGCCAGCAGGGAACCCCAGGGACCCCCTACTAACTATGGCTACACCTTC. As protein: CASREPQGPPTNYGYTF.

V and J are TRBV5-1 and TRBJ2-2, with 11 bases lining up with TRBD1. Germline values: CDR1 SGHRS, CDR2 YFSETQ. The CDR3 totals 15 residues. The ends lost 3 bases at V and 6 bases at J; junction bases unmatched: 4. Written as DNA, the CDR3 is TGCGCCAGCAGCTGGACAGGGGGCGAGTCCGGGGAGCTGTTTTTT. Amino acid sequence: CASSWTGGESGELFF.

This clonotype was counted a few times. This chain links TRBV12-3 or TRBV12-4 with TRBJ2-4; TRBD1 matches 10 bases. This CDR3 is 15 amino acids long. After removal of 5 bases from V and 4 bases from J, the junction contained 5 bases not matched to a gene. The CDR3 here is CASSPPGQGKNIQYF. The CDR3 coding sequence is TGTGCCAGCAGTCCTCCGGGACAGGGGAAAAACATTCAGTACTTC.

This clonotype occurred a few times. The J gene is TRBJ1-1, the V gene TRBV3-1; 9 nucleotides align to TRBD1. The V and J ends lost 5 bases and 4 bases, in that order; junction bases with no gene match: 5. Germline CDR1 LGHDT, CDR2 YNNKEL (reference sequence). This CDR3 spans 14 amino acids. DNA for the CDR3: TGTGCCAGCAGCAGAACACAGGGGGCCACTGAAGCTTTCTTT. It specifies CASSRTQGATEAFF.

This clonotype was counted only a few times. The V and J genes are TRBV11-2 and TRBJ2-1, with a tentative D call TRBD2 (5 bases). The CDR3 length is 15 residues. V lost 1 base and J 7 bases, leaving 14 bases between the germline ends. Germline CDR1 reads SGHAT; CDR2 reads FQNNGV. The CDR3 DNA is TGTGCCAGCAGCTTAGTGGCGCGACCGGGGAATGAGCAGTTCTTC. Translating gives CASSLVARPGNEQFF.

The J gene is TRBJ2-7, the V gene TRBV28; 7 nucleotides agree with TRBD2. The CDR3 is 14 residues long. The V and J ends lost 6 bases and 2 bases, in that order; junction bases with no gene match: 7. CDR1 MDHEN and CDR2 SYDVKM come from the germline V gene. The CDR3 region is CASRGRASPYEQYF. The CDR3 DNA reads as TGTGCCAGCAGGGGGAGGGCCAGTCCCTACGAGCAGTACTTC.

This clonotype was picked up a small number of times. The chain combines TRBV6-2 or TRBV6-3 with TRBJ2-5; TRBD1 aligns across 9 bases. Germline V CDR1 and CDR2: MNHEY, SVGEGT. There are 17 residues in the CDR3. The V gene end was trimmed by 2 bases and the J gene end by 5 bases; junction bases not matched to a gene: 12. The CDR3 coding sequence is TGTGCCAGCAGTTACCCCATCGACAGGGGGATTGACGAGACCCAGTACTTC. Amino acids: CASSYPIDRGIDETQYF.

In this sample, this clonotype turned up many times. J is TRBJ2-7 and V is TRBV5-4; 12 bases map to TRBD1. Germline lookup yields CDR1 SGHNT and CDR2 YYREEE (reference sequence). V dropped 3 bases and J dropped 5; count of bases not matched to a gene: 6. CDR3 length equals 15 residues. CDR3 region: CASSSWDRGLNEQYF. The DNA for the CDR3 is TGTGCCAGCAGCTCCTGGGACAGGGGGCTCAACGAGCAGTACTTC. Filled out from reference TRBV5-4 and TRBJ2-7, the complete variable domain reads ETGVTQSPTHLIKTRGQQVTLRCSSQSGHNTVSWYQQALGQGPQFIFQYYREEENGRGNFPPRFSGLQFPNYSSELNVNALELDDSALYLCASSSWDRGLNEQYFGPGTRLTVT.

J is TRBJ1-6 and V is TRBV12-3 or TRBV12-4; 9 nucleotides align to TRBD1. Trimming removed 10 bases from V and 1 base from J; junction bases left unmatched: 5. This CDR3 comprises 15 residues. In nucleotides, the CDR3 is TGTGCCATCAAGGACAGGGGTTCCTATAATTCACCCCTCCACTTT. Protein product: CAIKDRGSYNSPLHF.

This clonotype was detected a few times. CDR3 DNA sequence: TGCAGTGCTAGAATCGGGACAGGGGACGGCTACACCTTC. Protein: CSARIGTGDGYTF. V is TRBV20-1 and J is TRBJ1-2, with 10 bases lining up with TRBD1. Germline loops: CDR1 DFQATT, CDR2 SNEGSKA (reference sequence). The CDR3 has 13 amino acids. Trimming removed 2 bases from V and 8 bases from J; junction bases left unmatched: 5.

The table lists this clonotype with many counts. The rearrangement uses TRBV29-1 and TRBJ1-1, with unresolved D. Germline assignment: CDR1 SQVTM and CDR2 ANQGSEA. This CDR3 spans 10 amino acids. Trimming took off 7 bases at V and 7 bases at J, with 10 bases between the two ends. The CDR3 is CSAAGVEAFF. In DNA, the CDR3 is TGCAGCGCCGCGGGTGTTGAAGCTTTCTTT.

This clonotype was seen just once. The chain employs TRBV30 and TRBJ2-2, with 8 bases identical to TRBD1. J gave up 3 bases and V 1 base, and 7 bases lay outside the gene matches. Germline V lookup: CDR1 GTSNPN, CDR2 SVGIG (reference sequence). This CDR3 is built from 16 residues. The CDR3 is CAWSARTGWDTGELFF. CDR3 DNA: TGTGCCTGGAGTGCTCGGACAGGGTGGGACACCGGGGAGCTGTTTTTT.

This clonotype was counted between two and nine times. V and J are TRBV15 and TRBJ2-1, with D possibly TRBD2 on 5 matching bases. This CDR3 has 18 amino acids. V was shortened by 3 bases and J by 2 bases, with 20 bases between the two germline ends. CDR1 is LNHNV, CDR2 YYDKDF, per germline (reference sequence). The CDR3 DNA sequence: TGTGCCACCAGCAGTTCGGGCTGGGGTATACTAGCCTACAATGAGCAGTTCTTC. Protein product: CATSSSGWGILAYNEQFF.

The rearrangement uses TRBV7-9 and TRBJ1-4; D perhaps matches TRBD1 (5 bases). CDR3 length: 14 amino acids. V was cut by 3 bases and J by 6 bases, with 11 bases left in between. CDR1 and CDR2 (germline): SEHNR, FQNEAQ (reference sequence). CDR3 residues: CASSFEWGDEKLFF. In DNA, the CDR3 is TGTGCCAGCAGCTTTGAGTGGGGGGATGAAAAACTGTTTTTT.

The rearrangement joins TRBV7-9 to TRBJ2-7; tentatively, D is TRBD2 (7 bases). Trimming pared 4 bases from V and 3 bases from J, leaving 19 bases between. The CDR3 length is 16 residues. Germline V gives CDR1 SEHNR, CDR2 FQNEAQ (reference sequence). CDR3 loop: CASSSPRGGHFYEQYF. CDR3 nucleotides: TGTGCCAGCAGCTCCCCGAGGGGGGGGCACTTCTACGAGCAGTACTTC.

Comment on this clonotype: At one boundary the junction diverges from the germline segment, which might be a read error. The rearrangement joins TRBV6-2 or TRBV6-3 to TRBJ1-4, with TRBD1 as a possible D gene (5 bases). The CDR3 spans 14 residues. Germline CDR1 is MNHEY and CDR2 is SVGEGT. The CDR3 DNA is TGTGCCAGCAGTCCGGGACGGATTAATGAAAGACTGTTTTTT. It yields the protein CASSPGRINERLFF.

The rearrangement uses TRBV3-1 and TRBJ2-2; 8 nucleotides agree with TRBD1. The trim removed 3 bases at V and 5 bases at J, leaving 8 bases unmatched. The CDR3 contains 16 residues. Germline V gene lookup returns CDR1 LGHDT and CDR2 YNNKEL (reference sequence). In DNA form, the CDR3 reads TGTGCCAGCAGCCAGACCCGGACAGGGCGGACCGGGGAGCTGTTTTTT. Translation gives CASSQTRTGRTGELFF.

The CDR3 sequence is CASSLQGTETQYF. CDR3 bases: TGTGCCAGCAGCTTACAGGGGACGGAGACCCAGTACTTC. V and J are TRBV7-9 and TRBJ2-5; weak D call: TRBD1 (6 bases). The V gene lost 2 bases and the J gene lost 5 bases, with 9 bases spanning the gap. The germline V gene has CDR1 SEHNR and CDR2 FQNEAQ (reference sequence). The CDR3 spans 13 residues.